This is a list of T cell receptor beta chains from one sample in a study of vaccination effects on CD4 cells after COVID-19. Their recognized antigens are unknown. Data came from immunoSEQ multiplex PCR; TCRdb stores just in-frame clones and leaves some out. The data contain about 15,000 clones, approximately 82% of them singletons. The sequenced sample was CD4+ T cells from PBMCs cultured with SARS-CoV-2 spike peptides, obtained after COVID-19 vaccination. Receptor source: a human donor who had a prior SARS-CoV-2 infection. The CDR3 runs from the conserved cysteine through the conserved F or W. Fields, in order: V gene, clone size, J gene, D gene, CDR3 protein, CDR3 DNA. The D gene is left open where the match is weak. Size is stated for part of the rows, as once, few or many counts, or as a class when the clone is expanded.

>TRBV7-9|NA|TRBJ1-5|NA
CASSLTGLYQPQHF
TGTGCCAGCAGCCTTACAGGGTTATATCAGCCCCAGCATTTT
>TRBV6-2/TRBV6-3|NA|TRBJ2-3|TRBD2
CASSYSPGTRLDTQYF
TGTGCCAGCAGTTACTCACCCGGGACTAGGCTGGATACGCAGTATTTT
>TRBV2|NA|TRBJ1-2|NA
CASSEAVRPTYGYTF
TGTGCCAGCAGTGAAGCGGTACGGCCTACCTATGGCTACACCTTC
>TRBV6-5|NA|TRBJ2-7|NA
CASSYTVLTFSYEQYF
TGTGCCAGCAGTTACACCGTTCTTACCTTCTCCTACGAGCAGTACTTC
>TRBV19|NA|TRBJ1-1|NA
CASSIQTGQEAFF
TGTGCCAGTAGTATCCAAACAGGGCAAGAAGCTTTCTTT
>TRBV5-4|few|TRBJ2-7|TRBD2
CASSIRTSGDYEQYF
TGTGCCAGCAGCATACGGACTAGCGGTGACTACGAGCAGTACTTC
>TRBV25-1|NA|TRBJ1-1|NA
CASSESGGAGRNTEAFF
TGTGCCAGCAGTGAATCAGGCGGGGCGGGGAGGAACACTGAAGCTTTCTTT
>TRBV2|few|TRBJ2-7|NA
CASSGQPGKFGYEQYF
TGTGCCAGCAGTGGACAACCAGGGAAGTTTGGCTACGAGCAGTACTTC
>TRBV6-1|NA|TRBJ2-3|NA
CASSDFRGGATDTQYF
TGTGCCAGCAGTGATTTCAGGGGAGGAGCCACAGATACGCAGTATTTT
>TRBV27|NA|TRBJ2-5|TRBD2
CASSFLASGEETQYF
TGTGCCAGCAGTTTCCTGGCTAGCGGGGAAGAGACCCAGTACTTC
>TRBV10-3|NA|TRBJ1-5|NA
CASRAADNQPQHF
TGTGCCAGCCGCGCGGCAGACAATCAGCCCCAGCATTTT
>TRBV18|few|TRBJ2-7|TRBD2
CASSPATSAKAYEQYF
TGTGCCAGCTCACCAGCTACTAGCGCAAAAGCCTACGAGCAGTACTTC
>TRBV30|NA|TRBJ2-7|NA
CAWSVRGRVSYEQYF
TGTGCCTGGAGTGTACGCGGTCGCGTCTCCTACGAGCAGTACTTC
>TRBV27|NA|TRBJ2-1|NA
CASSPRRDSYNEQFF
TGTGCCAGCAGCCCTAGGAGGGATTCCTACAATGAGCAGTTCTTC
>TRBV28|NA|TRBJ1-5|NA
CASTAVGNQPQHF
TGTGCCTCCACAGCGGTTGGCAATCAGCCCCAGCATTTT
>TRBV24-1|NA|TRBJ2-7|NA
CATSDLPEGEQYF
TGTGCCACCAGTGATCTCCCGGAGGGCGAGCAGTACTTC
>TRBV7-3|NA|TRBJ2-2|TRBD1
CASSRQTGGVRGELFF
TGTGCCAGCAGCCGTCAGACAGGGGGCGTTAGGGGGGAGCTGTTTTTT
>TRBV19|NA|TRBJ1-5|TRBD1
CASSQDRGRGNQPQHF
TGTGCCAGTAGTCAAGACAGGGGCCGAGGCAATCAGCCCCAGCATTTT
>TRBV30|NA|TRBJ1-1|NA
CAWSALGGGAYTEAFF
TGTGCCTGGAGTGCCCTAGGGGGGGGCGCCTACACTGAAGCTTTCTTT
>TRBV3-1/TRBV3-2|NA|TRBJ1-5|NA
CASSQVGQPQHF
TGTGCCAGCAGCCAAGTCGGGCAGCCCCAGCATTTT
>TRBV5-1|NA|TRBJ2-3|NA
CASSLDLAGDTQYF
TGCGCCAGCAGCTTGGACCTAGCTGGAGATACGCAGTATTTT
>TRBV5-6|few|TRBJ2-7|TRBD1
CASSSKRQGFFSGEQYF
TGTGCCAGCAGCTCGAAGCGACAGGGTTTTTTCTCTGGCGAGCAGTACTTC
>TRBV9|NA|TRBJ2-2|NA
CASSVGVAAGVGELFF
TGTGCCAGCAGCGTAGGAGTGGCGGCAGGGGTCGGGGAGCTGTTTTTT
>TRBV28|NA|TRBJ1-2|NA
CASSEIQGLNGYTF
TGTGCCAGCAGTGAAATACAGGGTCTGAATGGCTACACCTTC
>TRBV30|NA|TRBJ2-7|TRBD2
CAWDQGGYEQYF
TGTGCCTGGGACCAGGGAGGGTACGAGCAGTACTTC
>TRBV4-2|NA|TRBJ1-6|TRBD1
CASSQEGGPQALHF
TGTGCCAGCAGCCAAGAAGGGGGCCCCCAGGCCCTCCACTTT
>TRBV30|NA|TRBJ1-2|TRBD1
CAWSRRTGGVSVGYTF
TGTGCCTGGAGTCGGAGGACAGGGGGCGTTTCGGTTGGCTACACCTTC
>TRBV18|NA|TRBJ2-7|NA
CASSPQGGNYEQYF
TGTGCCAGCTCACCTCAGGGGGGGAACTACGAGCAGTACTTC
>TRBV5-4|NA|TRBJ2-5|TRBD2
CASSFPLGGSRETQYF
TGTGCCAGCAGTTTCCCTTTGGGCGGGAGTCGGGAGACCCAGTACTTC